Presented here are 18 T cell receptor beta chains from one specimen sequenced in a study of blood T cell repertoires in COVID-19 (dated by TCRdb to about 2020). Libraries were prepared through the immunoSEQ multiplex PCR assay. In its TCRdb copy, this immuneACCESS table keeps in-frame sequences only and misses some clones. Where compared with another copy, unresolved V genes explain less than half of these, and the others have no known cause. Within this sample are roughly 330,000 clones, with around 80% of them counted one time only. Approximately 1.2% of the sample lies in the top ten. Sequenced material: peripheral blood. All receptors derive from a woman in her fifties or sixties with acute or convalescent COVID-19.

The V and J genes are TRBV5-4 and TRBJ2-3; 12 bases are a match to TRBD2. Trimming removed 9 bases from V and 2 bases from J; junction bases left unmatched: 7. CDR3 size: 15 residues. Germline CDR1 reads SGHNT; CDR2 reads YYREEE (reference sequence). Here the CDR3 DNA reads TGTGCCATGCAACTAGCGGGAGGCTCCACAGATACGCAGTATTTT. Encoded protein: CAMQLAGGSTDTQYF. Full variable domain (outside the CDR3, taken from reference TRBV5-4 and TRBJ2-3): ETGVTQSPTHLIKTRGQQVTLRCSSQSGHNTVSWYQQALGQGPQFIFQYYREEENGRGNFPPRFSGLQFPNYSSELNVNALELDDSALYLCAMQLAGGSTDTQYFGPGTRLTVL.

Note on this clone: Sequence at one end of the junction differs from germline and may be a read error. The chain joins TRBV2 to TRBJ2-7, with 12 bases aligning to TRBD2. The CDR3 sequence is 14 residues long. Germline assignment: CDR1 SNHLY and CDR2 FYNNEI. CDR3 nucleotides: TGTGCCAGCACGGGGACTAGCGGGCCGTACGGGCAGTACTTC. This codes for CASTGTSGPYGQYF.

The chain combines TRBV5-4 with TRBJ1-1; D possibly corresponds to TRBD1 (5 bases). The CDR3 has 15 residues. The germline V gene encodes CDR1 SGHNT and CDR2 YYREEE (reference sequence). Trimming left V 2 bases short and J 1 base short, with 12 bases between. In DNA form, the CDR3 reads TGTGCCAGCAGCTTCCAGACAGAGGCGAACACTGAAGCTTTCTTT. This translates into CASSFQTEANTEAFF.

DNA for the CDR3: TGCGCCAGCAGCCCCCGTTCGGCAGGGGTGAGGGAGCAGTTCTTC. As protein: CASSPRSAGVREQFF. The rearrangement links TRBV4-3 to TRBJ2-1, with D perhaps TRBD1 (6 bases). The CDR3 is 15 amino acids. V was pared by 4 bases and J by 10 bases, with 20 bases between. CDR1 and CDR2 from the germline V gene are LGHNA and YSLEER.

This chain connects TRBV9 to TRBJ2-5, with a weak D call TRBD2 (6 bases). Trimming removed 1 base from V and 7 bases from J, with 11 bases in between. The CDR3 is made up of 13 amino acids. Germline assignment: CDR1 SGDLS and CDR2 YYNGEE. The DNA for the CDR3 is TGTGCCAGCAGCGTAACTCTCGGGGGGACCCAGTACTTC. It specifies CASSVTLGGTQYF.

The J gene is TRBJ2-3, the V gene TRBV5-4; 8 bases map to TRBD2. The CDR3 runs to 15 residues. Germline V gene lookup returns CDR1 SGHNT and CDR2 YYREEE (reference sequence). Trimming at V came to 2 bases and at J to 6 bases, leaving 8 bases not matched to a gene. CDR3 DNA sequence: TGTGCCAGCAGCTTATCGGGGGGGGCCGTGGATACGCAGTATTTT. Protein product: CASSLSGGAVDTQYF.

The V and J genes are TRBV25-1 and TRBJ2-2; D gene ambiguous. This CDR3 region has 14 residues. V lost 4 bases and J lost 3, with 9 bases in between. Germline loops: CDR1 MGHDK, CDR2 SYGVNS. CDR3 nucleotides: TGTGCCAGCAGTGTAAGCCTGGACACCGGGGAGCTGTTTTTT. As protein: CASSVSLDTGELFF.

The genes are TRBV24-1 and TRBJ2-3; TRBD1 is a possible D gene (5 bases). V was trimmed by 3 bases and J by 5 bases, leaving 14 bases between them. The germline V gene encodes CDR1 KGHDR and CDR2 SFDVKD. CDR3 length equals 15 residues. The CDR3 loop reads CATSDPQGSGDTQYF. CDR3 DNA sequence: TGTGCCACCAGTGATCCCCAGGGATCTGGAGATACGCAGTATTTT.

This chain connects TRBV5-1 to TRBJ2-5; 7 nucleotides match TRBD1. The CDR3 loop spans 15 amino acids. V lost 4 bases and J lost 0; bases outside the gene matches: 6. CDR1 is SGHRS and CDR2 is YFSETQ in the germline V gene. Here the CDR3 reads CASSRDSADQETQYF. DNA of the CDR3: TGCGCCAGCAGCAGGGACAGCGCTGACCAAGAGACCCAGTACTTC.

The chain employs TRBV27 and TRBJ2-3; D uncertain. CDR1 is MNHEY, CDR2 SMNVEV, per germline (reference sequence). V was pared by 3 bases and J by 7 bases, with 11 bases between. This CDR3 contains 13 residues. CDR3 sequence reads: CASSLEKHYTQYF. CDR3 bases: TGTGCCAGCAGTTTGGAGAAGCATTATACGCAGTATTTT.

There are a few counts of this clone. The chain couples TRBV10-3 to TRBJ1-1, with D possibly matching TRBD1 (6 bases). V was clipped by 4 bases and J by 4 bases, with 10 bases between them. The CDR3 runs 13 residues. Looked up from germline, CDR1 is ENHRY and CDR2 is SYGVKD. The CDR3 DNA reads TGTGCCATCAGTGGTGGGACAACCACTGAAGCTTTCTTT. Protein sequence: CAISGGTTTEAFF.

The CDR3 DNA reads TGTGCCAGCAGCTTGGAAGGGGCGGAGGGCTACACCTTC. Protein: CASSLEGAEGYTF. This chain links TRBV5-4 with TRBJ1-2; perhaps TRBD1 as D (5 bases). The germline CDR1 and CDR2 sequences are SGHNT and YYREEE (reference sequence). This CDR3 comprises 13 residues. Trimming took off 0 bases at V and 8 bases at J, with 11 bases between the two ends.

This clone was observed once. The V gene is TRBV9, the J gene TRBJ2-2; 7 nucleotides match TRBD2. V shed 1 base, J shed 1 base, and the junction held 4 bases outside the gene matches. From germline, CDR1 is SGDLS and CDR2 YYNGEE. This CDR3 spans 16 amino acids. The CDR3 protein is CASSVRSSGNTGELFF. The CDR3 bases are TGTGCCAGCAGCGTACGTTCTAGCGGGAACACCGGGGAGCTGTTTTTT. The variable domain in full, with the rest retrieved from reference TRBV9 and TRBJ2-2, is DSGVTQTPKHLITATGQRVTLRCSPRSGDLSVYWYQQSLDQGLQFLIQYYNGEERAKGNILERFSAQQFPDLHSELNLSSLELGDSALYFCASSVRSSGNTGELFFGEGSRLTVL.

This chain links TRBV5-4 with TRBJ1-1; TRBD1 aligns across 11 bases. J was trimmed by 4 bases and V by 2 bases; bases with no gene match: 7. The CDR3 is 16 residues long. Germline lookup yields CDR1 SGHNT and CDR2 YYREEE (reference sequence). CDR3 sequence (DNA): TGTGCCAGCAGCTTCACCTCCGGGACAGGGGGCACTGAAGCTTTCTTT. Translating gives CASSFTSGTGGTEAFF. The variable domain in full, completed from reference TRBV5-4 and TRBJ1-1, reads ETGVTQSPTHLIKTRGQQVTLRCSSQSGHNTVSWYQQALGQGPQFIFQYYREEENGRGNFPPRFSGLQFPNYSSELNVNALELDDSALYLCASSFTSGTGGTEAFFGQGTRLTVV.

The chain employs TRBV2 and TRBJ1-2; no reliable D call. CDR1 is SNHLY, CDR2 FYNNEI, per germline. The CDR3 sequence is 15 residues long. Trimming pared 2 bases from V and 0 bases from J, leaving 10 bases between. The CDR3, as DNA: TGTGCCAGCAGTGAACTCCGGGAAACTAACTATGGCTACACCTTC. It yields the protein CASSELRETNYGYTF.

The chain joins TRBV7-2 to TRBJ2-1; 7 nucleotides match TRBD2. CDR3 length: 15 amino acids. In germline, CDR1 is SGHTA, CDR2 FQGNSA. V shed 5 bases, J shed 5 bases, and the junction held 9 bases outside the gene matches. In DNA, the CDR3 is TGTGCCAGCAGCACAAGCGGGACCGATAACAATGAGCAGTTCTTC. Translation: CASSTSGTDNNEQFF.

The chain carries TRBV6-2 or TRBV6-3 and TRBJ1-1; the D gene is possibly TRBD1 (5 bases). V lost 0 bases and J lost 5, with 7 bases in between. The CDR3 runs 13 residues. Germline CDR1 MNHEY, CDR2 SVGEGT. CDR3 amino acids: CASSYSRQTEAFF. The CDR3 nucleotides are TGTGCCAGCAGTTACTCAAGACAGACTGAAGCTTTCTTT.

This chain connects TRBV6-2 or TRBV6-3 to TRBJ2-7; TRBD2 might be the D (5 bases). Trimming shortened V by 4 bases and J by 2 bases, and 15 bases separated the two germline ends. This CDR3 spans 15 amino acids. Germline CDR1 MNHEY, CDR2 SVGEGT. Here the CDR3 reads CASSFQRDVPYEQYF. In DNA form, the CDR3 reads TGTGCCAGCAGTTTCCAACGGGATGTACCCTACGAGCAGTACTTC.